This T cell receptor beta chain was retrieved from a study of CD8+ T cells in alopecia areata. Study-level results: The study found TCR sharing across patients less clear than in mice, possibly for HLA reasons. Persistence in scalp and blood during tofacitinib was observed for many expanded lesional clones.

Isolated RNA was reverse transcribed into cDNA used as the sequencing template. The repertoire was sequenced with immunoSEQ multiplex PCR; TCRdb's copy has only in-frame clones and lacks some. The sample consists of 200,000 to 250,000 clones, more than 45% of them appearing once. The CDR3 length is 14 residues. V dropped 1 base and J dropped 4 bases, with 8 bases sitting between them. Looked up from germline, CDR1 is MGHRA and CDR2 is YSYEKL. A word on this clone: The antigen is unknown.

This sample's treatment: oral pan-JAK inhibitor, 5-10 mg twice daily. Lesional scalp punch biopsies and peripheral blood came from alopecia areata patients. This clonotype was sampled from a human donor with alopecia areata. This sequence joins TRBV4-1 and TRBJ2-1, with D maybe TRBD2 (5 bases). Sequences were derived from CD4+ T cells sorted from blood, sampled at week 4, from a patient treated with tofacitinib. The CDR3 reads CASSQGSGYNEQFF. As DNA, the CDR3 is TGCGCCAGCAGCCAAGGTTCGGGGTACAATGAGCAGTTCTTC.